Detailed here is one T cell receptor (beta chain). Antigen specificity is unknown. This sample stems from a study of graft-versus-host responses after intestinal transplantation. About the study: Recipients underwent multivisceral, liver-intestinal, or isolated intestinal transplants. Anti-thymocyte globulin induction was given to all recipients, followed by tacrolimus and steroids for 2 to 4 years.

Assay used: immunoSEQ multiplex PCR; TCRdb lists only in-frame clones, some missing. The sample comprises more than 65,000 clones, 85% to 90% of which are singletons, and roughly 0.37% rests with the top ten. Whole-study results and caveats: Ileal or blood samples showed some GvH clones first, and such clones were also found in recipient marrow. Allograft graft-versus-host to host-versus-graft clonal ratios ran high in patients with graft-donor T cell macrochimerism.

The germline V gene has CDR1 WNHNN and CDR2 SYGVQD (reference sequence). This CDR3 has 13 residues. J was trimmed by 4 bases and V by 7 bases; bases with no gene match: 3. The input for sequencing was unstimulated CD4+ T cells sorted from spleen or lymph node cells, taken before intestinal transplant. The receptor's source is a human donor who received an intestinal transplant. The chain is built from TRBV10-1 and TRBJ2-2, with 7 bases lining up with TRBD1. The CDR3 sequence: CASNPGGTGELFF. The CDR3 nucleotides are TGCGCCAGCAACCCAGGGGGCACCGGGGAGCTGTTTTTT.